This T cell receptor beta chain is from a study of T-cell reconstitution after alpha-beta-depleted transplantation in children. Researchers prepared the TCRbeta library using unique molecular identifiers, the study reports. In TCRdb, the PCR reads were re-called with MiXCR into one record per CDR3 protein. The data show approximately 400,000 distinct CDR3 sequences, with roughly a tenth seen just once and approximately 5% held by the top ten. This clonotype was counted a few times. The V segment lost 5 bases and the J segment 5 bases; nucleotides outside the gene matches: 3. The CDR3 consists of 12 residues. The germline V gene encodes CDR1 DFQATT and CDR2 SNEGSKA (reference sequence).

The clonotype was recovered from a human donor who donated a stem cell graft to a child with acute myeloid leukemia. Sequenced here: PBMCs from the stem cell graft donor, sampled from the stem cell graft. The rearrangement joins TRBV20-1 to TRBJ1-1; TRBD1 agrees at 9 bases. In DNA form, the CDR3 reads TGCAGTGCTCGACAGGGGGTGACTGAAGCTTTCTTT. Residues: CSARQGVTEAFF.